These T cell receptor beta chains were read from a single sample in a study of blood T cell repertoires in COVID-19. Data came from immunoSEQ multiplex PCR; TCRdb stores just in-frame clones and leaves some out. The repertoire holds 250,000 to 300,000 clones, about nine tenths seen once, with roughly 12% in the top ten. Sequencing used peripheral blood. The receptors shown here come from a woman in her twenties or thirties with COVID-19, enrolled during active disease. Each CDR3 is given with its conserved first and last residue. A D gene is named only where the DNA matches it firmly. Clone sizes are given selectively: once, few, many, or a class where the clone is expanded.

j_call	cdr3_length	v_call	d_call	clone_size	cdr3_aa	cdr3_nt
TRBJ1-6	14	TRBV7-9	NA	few	CASSPTLGYSPLHF	TGTGCCAGCAGCCCGACCCTAGGCTATTCACCCCTCCACTTT
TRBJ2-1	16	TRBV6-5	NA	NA	CASSYSDSPRLNEQFF	TGTGCCAGCAGTTACTCGGACAGTCCACGGCTCAATGAGCAGTTCTTC
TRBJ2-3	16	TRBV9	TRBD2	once	CASSARLAGDTDTQYF	TGTGCCAGCAGCGCCCGACTAGCGGGAGACACAGATACGCAGTATTTT
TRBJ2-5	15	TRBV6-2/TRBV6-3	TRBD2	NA	CASSWGTSGRETQYF	TGTGCCAGCAGTTGGGGGACTAGCGGGAGGGAGACCCAGTACTTC
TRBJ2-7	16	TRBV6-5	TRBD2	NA	CASSYLRTSGMYEQYF	TGTGCCAGCAGTTACCTTCGGACTAGCGGGATGTACGAGCAGTACTTC
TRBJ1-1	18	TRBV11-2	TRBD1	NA	CASSLEGPFARGTCEAFF	TGTGCCAGCAGCTTAGAAGGTCCATTCGCCAGGGGGACGTGTGAAGCTTTCTTT
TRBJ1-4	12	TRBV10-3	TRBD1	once	CASSTGGEKLFF	TGTGCCAGCTCTACAGGGGGGGAAAAACTGTTTTTT
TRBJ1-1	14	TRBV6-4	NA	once	CASRVQGKATEAFF	TGTGCCAGCAGGGTCCAGGGGAAGGCTACTGAAGCTTTCTTT
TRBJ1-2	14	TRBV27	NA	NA	CASSRSAGVDGYTF	TGTGCCAGCAGTCGCTCGGCAGGGGTTGATGGCTACACCTTC
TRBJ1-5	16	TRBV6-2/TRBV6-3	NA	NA	CASSYQRTLSRQPQHF	TGTGCCAGCAGTTACCAGCGGACTCTCTCCAGGCAGCCCCAGCATTTT
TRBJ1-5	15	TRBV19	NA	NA	CASSIDPAGNQPQHF	TGTGCCAGTAGTATAGATCCGGCGGGCAATCAGCCCCAGCATTTT
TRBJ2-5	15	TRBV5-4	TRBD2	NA	CASSLSGTYQETQYF	TGTGCCAGCAGCTTGAGCGGGACCTACCAAGAGACCCAGTACTTC
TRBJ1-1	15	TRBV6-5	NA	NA	CASSLQRGGWIEAFF	TGTGCCAGCAGTCTGCAACGTGGGGGCTGGATTGAAGCTTTCTTT
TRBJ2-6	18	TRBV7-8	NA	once	CASRYLPGPRSGANVLTF	TGTGCCAGCAGATACCTTCCCGGTCCGAGGTCTGGGGCCAACGTCCTGACTTTC
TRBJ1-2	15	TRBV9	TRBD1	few	CASSVEGQGAVGYTF	TGTGCCAGCAGCGTAGAGGGACAGGGGGCGGTAGGCTACACCTTC
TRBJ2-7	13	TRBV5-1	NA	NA	CASKWAGTYEQYF	TGCGCCAGCAAATGGGCGGGAACCTACGAGCAGTACTTC
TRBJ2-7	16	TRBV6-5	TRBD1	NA	CASSYRPGTGDGEQYF	TGTGCCAGCAGTTACAGGCCCGGGACAGGGGATGGGGAGCAGTACTTC
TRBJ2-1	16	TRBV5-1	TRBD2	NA	CASSFGRTSVGNEQFF	TGCGCCAGCAGCTTTGGTAGAACTAGCGTTGGCAATGAGCAGTTCTTC
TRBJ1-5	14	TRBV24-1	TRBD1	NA	CATRQTGGVQPQHF	TGTGCCACCCGGCAAACAGGGGGCGTTCAGCCCCAGCATTTT
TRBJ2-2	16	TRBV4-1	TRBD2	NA	CASSQDGLAGTGELFF	TGCGCCAGCAGCCAAGACGGACTAGCGGGAACCGGGGAGCTGTTTTTT
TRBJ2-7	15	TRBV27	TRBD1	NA	CASSSRQGRPYEQYF	TGTGCCAGCAGCTCGAGACAGGGGCGACCCTACGAGCAGTACTTC
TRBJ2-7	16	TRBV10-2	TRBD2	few	CASSESWAGGPNEQYF	TGCGCCAGCAGTGAGTCGTGGGCGGGAGGGCCAAACGAGCAGTACTTC
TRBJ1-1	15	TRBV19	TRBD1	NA	CASSNQGAPSTEAFF	TGTGCCAGTAGTAACCAGGGGGCGCCGAGCACTGAAGCTTTCTTT
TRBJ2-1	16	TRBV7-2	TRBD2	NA	CASSPSLAGRDQGQFF	TGTGCCAGCAGCCCATCCCTAGCGGGTCGTGATCAAGGGCAGTTCTTC
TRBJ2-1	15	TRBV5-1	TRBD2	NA	CASSPQAGVIDEQFF	TGCGCCAGCAGCCCTCAAGCGGGAGTCATCGATGAGCAGTTCTTC
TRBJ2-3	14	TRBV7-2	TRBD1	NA	CASSRDSSTDTQYF	TGTGCCAGCAGCCGGGACAGTAGCACAGATACGCAGTATTTT
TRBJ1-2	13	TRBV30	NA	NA	CAWSVGGLSGYTF	TGTGCCTGGAGTGTAGGAGGGCTAAGTGGCTACACCTTC
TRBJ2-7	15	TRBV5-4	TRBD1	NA	CASSLRDRRVYEQYF	TGTGCCAGCAGCTTGAGGGACAGAAGAGTTTACGAGCAGTACTTC
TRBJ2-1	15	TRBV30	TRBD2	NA	CAWSRTSGSYNEQFF	TGTGCCTGGAGCCGGACTAGCGGATCCTACAATGAGCAGTTCTTC
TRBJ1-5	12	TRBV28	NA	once	CASSDPDKPQHF	TGTGCCAGCAGTGACCCGGACAAACCCCAGCATTTT
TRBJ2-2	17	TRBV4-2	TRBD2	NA	CASSQGTSGLSTGELFF	TGTGCCAGCAGCCAAGGTACTAGCGGGCTAAGTACCGGGGAGCTGTTTTTT
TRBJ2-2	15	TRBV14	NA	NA	CASSQVGARVGELFF	TGTGCCAGCAGCCAAGTGGGTGCTCGGGTCGGGGAGCTGTTTTTT
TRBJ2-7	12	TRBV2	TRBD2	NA	CASSGGGPEQYF	TGTGCCAGCAGTGGGGGAGGGCCCGAGCAGTACTTC
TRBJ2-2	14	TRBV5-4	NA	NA	CASSLIFNTGELFF	TGTGCCAGCAGCTTGATCTTTAACACCGGGGAGCTGTTTTTT
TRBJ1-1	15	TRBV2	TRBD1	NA	CASRGQGATGTEAFF	TGTGCCAGCAGAGGACAGGGGGCTACGGGCACTGAAGCTTTCTTT
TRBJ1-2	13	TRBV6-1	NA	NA	CASSEFGEVGYTF	TGTGCCAGCAGTGAATTCGGAGAGGTTGGCTACACCTTC
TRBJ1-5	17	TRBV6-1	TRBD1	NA	CASSEARNRGPGQPQHF	TGTGCCAGCAGTGAAGCGCGGAACAGGGGGCCGGGTCAGCCCCAGCATTTT
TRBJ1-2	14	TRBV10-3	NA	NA	CAISESLGALGYTF	TGTGCCATCAGTGAGTCTTTGGGGGCGCTTGGCTACACCTTC
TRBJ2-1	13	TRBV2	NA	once	CASRPSGSNEQFF	TGTGCCAGCAGGCCCTCGGGGAGTAATGAGCAGTTCTTC